This TCR beta chain was profiled in a study of blood T cell repertoires in COVID-19. Study-wide context: Sites across the United States, Italy and Spain contributed samples from acute and convalescent COVID-19. From T cells, B-cell-depleted T cells, or PBMCs came the material, which was cDNA or gDNA.

Clones were sequenced by immunoSEQ multiplex PCR, and TCRdb holds only the in-frame ones, with some missing. The sample lists some 270,000 clones; roughly 88% were seen once. CDR3 length: 15 residues. The germline gives CDR1 LGHDT, CDR2 YNNKEL (reference sequence). Trimming removed 5 bases at V and 4 bases at J, with 17 bases between. This receptor was identified in a woman in her 70s with acute or convalescent COVID-19. Sequenced sample: peripheral blood. The chain uses TRBV3-1 (or the pseudogene TRBV3-2) and TRBJ1-1, with D perhaps TRBD1 (6 bases). DNA for the CDR3: TGTGCCAGCAGCACGACGGGGGGCGGACGCACTGAAGCTTTCTTT. Amino acid sequence: CASSTTGGGRTEAFF.